The 17 T cell receptor beta chains below were found in one sample sequenced in a study of T cell repertoires in cytomegalovirus infection. MiXCR, applied by TCRdb to the reads, yields one record per CDR3 protein. The repertoire includes hundreds of thousands of distinct CDR3 sequences, roughly 36% of them detected once, and approximately 18% sits in the top ten. The antigens these receptors bind are not known. Sequenced here: cultured PBMCs, sampled from culture after CMV antigen stimulation. Receptors originate from a human donor in good health (CMV status not recorded). Some clones in this sample may be carry-over from other donors' samples.

This chain joins TRBV7-2 and TRBJ1-1; 10 positions match TRBD1. Germline V gene data show CDR1 as SGHTA and CDR2 as FQGNSA. Trimming cost V 0 bases and J 5 bases; bases outside gene matches: 9. This CDR3 spans 17 amino acids. CDR3 in DNA: TGTGCCAGCAGCTTAGCTGGGACAGGGGAGAAGGGGACTGAAGCTTTCTTT. It translates to CASSLAGTGEKGTEAFF.

This clonotype was observed a handful of times. The chain recombines TRBV5-6 with TRBJ1-2; D not resolved. V was shortened by 2 bases and J by 7 bases, with 12 bases between the two germline ends. The germline gives CDR1 SGHDT, CDR2 YYEEEE. This CDR3 is built from 13 residues. In DNA, the CDR3 is TGTGCCAGCAGCTTTGGGGATAGCAGTGGCTACACCTTC. Translated, it gives CASSFGDSSGYTF.

This clonotype was recorded many times. The chain links TRBV7-2 to TRBJ1-6, with 7 bases fitting TRBD1. CDR1 is SGHTA, CDR2 FQGNSA, per germline. This CDR3 is 15 amino acids long. The trim removed 2 bases at V and 7 bases at J, leaving 5 bases unmatched. The CDR3 region is CASSLRQGDNSPLHF. The DNA for the CDR3 is TGTGCCAGCAGCTTAAGACAGGGAGACAATTCACCCCTCCACTTT.

This clonotype showed up many times. DNA of the CDR3: TGTGCCAGCACCATAGGGAGACTAGTTCTCGCAGATACGCAGTATTTT. This encodes CASTIGRLVLADTQYF. The chain carries TRBV7-8 and TRBJ2-3; possibly TRBD2 for D (6 bases). The germline CDR1 and CDR2 sequences are SGHVS and FQNEAQ. The CDR3 has 16 residues. The V and J ends lost 7 bases and 4 bases respectively, with 21 bases between them.

CDR3 amino acids: CATSPATEQETQYF. The CDR3 DNA reads TGTGCCACCAGTCCGGCGACAGAGCAAGAGACCCAGTACTTC. The V call is TRBV24-1, the J call TRBJ2-5; TRBD1 is a possible D gene (5 bases). Trimming shortened V by 6 bases and J by 2 bases, and 12 bases separated the two germline ends. The CDR3 covers 14 residues. Germline V gene sequence: CDR1 KGHDR, CDR2 SFDVKD.

The chain uses TRBV6-1 and TRBJ2-7, with D maybe TRBD1 (6 bases). This CDR3 is built from 14 residues. CDR1 and CDR2 from the germline V gene are MNHNS and SASEGT. The V end lost 6 bases, the J end lost 0 bases, and 12 bases lay between the germline ends. CDR3 nucleotide sequence: TGTGCCAGCAGCAACCGGGACACCTCCTACGAGCAGTACTTC. It encodes CASSNRDTSYEQYF.

The V call is TRBV7-4, the J call TRBJ2-3, with D possibly being TRBD2 (6 bases). Deletions cut 1 base from V and 6 bases from J, with 17 bases between. Per the germline V gene, CDR1 is SGHVT and CDR2 is SQSDAQ. The CDR3 is 16 residues long. The CDR3 here is CASSLGGSGGTDTQYF. The CDR3 DNA sequence: TGTGCCAGCAGCTTAGGGGGTAGCGGAGGGACGGATACGCAGTATTTT.

This clonotype has ten or more counts. The CDR3 region is CASSVSRDTEAFF. The CDR3 DNA reads TGTGCCAGCAGTGTAAGCCGGGACACTGAAGCTTTCTTT. J is TRBJ1-1 and V is TRBV2, with D unclear. Germline CDR1 reads SNHLY; CDR2 reads FYNNEI. The V gene lost 4 bases and the J gene lost 3 bases, with 9 bases spanning the gap. CDR3 length: 13 amino acids.

This clonotype turned up a few times. The V and J genes are TRBV4-1 and TRBJ1-5; D remains ambiguous. Per the germline V gene, CDR1 is MGHRA and CDR2 is YSYEKL. V lost 3 bases to trimming and J lost 6 bases, with 15 bases between them. This CDR3 comprises 15 residues. CDR3 residues: CASSHLGRERQPQHF. The CDR3 coding sequence is TGCGCCAGCAGCCACCTAGGGCGCGAGCGTCAGCCCCAGCATTTT.

V is TRBV20-1 and J is TRBJ2-7; the D is unclear. Germline CDR1 is DFQATT and CDR2 is SNEGSKA (reference sequence). Trimming cost V 7 bases and J 2 bases, with 12 bases left between them. CDR3 length equals 12 residues. This CDR3 reads CSGRFQTYEQYF. The CDR3 nucleotides read TGCAGTGGTAGGTTCCAAACCTACGAGCAGTACTTC.

The rearrangement joins TRBV18 to TRBJ1-5; 9 bases are a match to TRBD1. CDR1 is KGHSH, CDR2 LQKENI, per germline. The CDR3 is 17 amino acids. The junction had 9 bases not matched to a gene; V was cut back by 3 bases and J by 3 bases. The CDR3 here is CASSPMQGTGTNQPQHF. The CDR3 nucleotides are TGTGCCAGCTCACCCATGCAGGGGACAGGGACCAATCAGCCCCAGCATTTT.

CDR3 DNA sequence: TGTGCCAGCAGGGAGACAGGGGACAATTCACCCCTCCACTTT. It specifies CASRETGDNSPLHF. This chain uses TRBV2 with TRBJ1-6; 8 bases map to TRBD1. The CDR3 spans 14 residues. CDR1 is SNHLY, CDR2 FYNNEI, per germline. The V and J ends lost 6 bases and 7 bases, in that order; junction bases with no gene match: 5. Full variable domain (rest looked up from reference TRBV2 and TRBJ1-6): EPEVTQTPSHQVTQMGQEVILRCVPISNHLYFYWYRQILGQKVEFLVSFYNNEISEKSEIFDDQFSVERPDGSNFTLKIRSTKLEDSAMYFCASRETGDNSPLHFGNGTRLTVT.

At least ten counts were recorded for this clonotype. V gene TRBV7-8 combines with J gene TRBJ2-5; tentative D call: TRBD2 (7 bases). Germline CDR1 is SGHVS and CDR2 is FQNEAQ. The CDR3 extends over 16 amino acids. V gave up 1 base and J gave up 0 bases, with 12 bases separating them. For the CDR3, the DNA is TGTGCCAGCAGCTTAGTACAGGGAGGGTACCAAGAGACCCAGTACTTC. Its protein product is CASSLVQGGYQETQYF.

The rearrangement uses TRBV6-5 and TRBJ1-3, with D perhaps TRBD1 (6 bases). Germline lookup yields CDR1 MNHEY and CDR2 SVGAGI. The CDR3 length is 17 residues. The V gene lost 3 bases and the J gene lost 2 bases, with 17 bases spanning the gap. The CDR3 reads CASSYSRRGATGNTIYF. The DNA for the CDR3 is TGTGCCAGCAGTTATTCGCGTCGGGGGGCAACTGGAAACACCATATATTTT.

This clonotype was counted a few times. This chain's CDR3 is CASSPTGQQETQYF. CDR3 nucleotide sequence: TGTGCCAGCAGTCCGACGGGACAACAAGAGACCCAGTACTTC. The chain couples TRBV6-6 to TRBJ2-5, with D possibly being TRBD1 (6 bases). Germline assignment: CDR1 MNHNY and CDR2 SVGAGI (reference sequence). V was clipped by 5 bases and J by 2 bases, with 12 bases between them. The CDR3 runs 14 residues.

The CDR3 nucleotides read TGTGCCAGCAGCTGGGGTGGGGCCCAAGAGACCCAGTACTTC. Amino acids: CASSWGGAQETQYF. The gene calls are TRBV7-7 and TRBJ2-5; TRBD1 is a possible D gene (5 bases). The V gene lost 4 bases and the J gene lost 1 base, with 10 bases spanning the gap. The germline V gene has CDR1 SSHAT and CDR2 FNYEAQ (reference sequence). This CDR3 has 14 amino acids.

This clonotype was recorded a few times. CDR3 sequence reads: CASRAGGQETQYF. The CDR3 DNA is TGTGCCAGTCGAGCGGGAGGGCAAGAGACCCAGTACTTC. This chain connects TRBV19 to TRBJ2-5; TRBD2 matches 10 bases. The CDR3 length is 13 residues. Germline V gene lookup returns CDR1 LNHDA and CDR2 SQIVND (reference sequence). The trim removed 8 bases at V and 2 bases at J, leaving 2 bases unmatched.